One and the same sample provided the 8 T cell receptor beta chains below, sequenced in a study of T-cell memory formation after mild COVID-19. A single record per CDR3 protein comes from TCRdb applying MiXCR to the 5' RACE reads. The profile shows some 250,000 distinct CDR3 sequences, over 9% of them singletons. Sequenced input: PBMCs or a T cell subset sorted from them (not recorded which). The receptors were sampled from a man between 18 and 29 years old who had mild COVID-19 (a few samples of this study predate the infection). Cell type and time point are not known.

The V gene is TRBV2, the J gene TRBJ1-5; no clear D. V lost 6 bases and J lost 7, with 16 bases in between. This CDR3 spans 14 amino acids. The germline gives CDR1 SNHLY, CDR2 FYNNEI. The CDR3 sequence: CASRGRTGGQPQHF. The CDR3 DNA reads TGTGCCAGCAGGGGTCGGACCGGCGGGCAGCCCCAGCATTTT.

This clonotype was observed a few times. The chain links TRBV11-2 to TRBJ2-5; the D gene is possibly TRBD1 (5 bases). The length of the CDR3 is 15 residues. Germline V gene lookup returns CDR1 SGHAT and CDR2 FQNNGV. The germline V and J ends were trimmed by 1 base and 4 bases, with 13 bases remaining between them. The CDR3 region is CASSLVESRVETQYF. CDR3 sequence (DNA): TGTGCCAGCAGCTTAGTGGAGAGCAGGGTAGAGACCCAGTACTTC.

The rearrangement uses TRBV4-1 and TRBJ2-1; D is perhaps TRBD2 (7 bases). Germline V gene sequence: CDR1 MGHRA, CDR2 YSYEKL. V was clipped by 2 bases and J by 9 bases, with 17 bases between them. The CDR3 sequence is 15 residues long. DNA of the CDR3: TGCGCCAGCAGCCAAATCGGGGGGCTAAGGACTGAGCAGTTCTTC. Residues: CASSQIGGLRTEQFF.

The chain recombines TRBV4-1 with TRBJ1-4; TRBD1 aligns across 9 bases. The CDR3 has 16 amino acids. The germline V gene encodes CDR1 MGHRA and CDR2 YSYEKL. V was clipped by 4 bases and J by 2 bases; unmatched bases: 5. The CDR3 nucleotides read TGCGCCAGCAGCCGCGGACAGGGGCCCACTAATGAAAAACTGTTTTTT. This codes for CASSRGQGPTNEKLFF.

The V gene is TRBV4-3, the J gene TRBJ1-6; tentative D call: TRBD1 (6 bases). CDR3 length: 17 amino acids. V was pared by 5 bases and J by 1 base, with 15 bases between. Per the germline V gene, CDR1 is LGHNA and CDR2 is YSLEER. DNA for the CDR3: TGCGCCAGCAGCGGTAAAGTCAGGGGTTCCTATAATTCACCCCTCCACTTT. Amino acids: CASSGKVRGSYNSPLHF.

In its sample, this clonotype was seen a few times. The rearrangement uses TRBV12-3 or TRBV12-4 and TRBJ2-5; TRBD1 is a possible D gene (5 bases). Trimming took 0 bases from V and 0 from J, leaving 5 bases between them. The CDR3 length is 14 residues. The CDR3 reads CASSLAGHQETQYF. CDR3 coding DNA: TGTGCCAGCAGTTTAGCGGGGCACCAAGAGACCCAGTACTTC.

This clonotype was detected a few times. The chain joins TRBV10-3 to TRBJ2-7; D uncertain. V dropped 0 bases and J dropped 0 bases, with 9 bases sitting between them. CDR3 length: 15 residues. Looked up from germline, CDR1 is ENHRY and CDR2 is SYGVKD. The CDR3 DNA follows: TGTGCCATCAGTGAGTCGAATAGTCTCTCCTACGAGCAGTACTTC. This translates into CAISESNSLSYEQYF.

This clonotype was observed at least ten times. This rearrangement joins TRBV7-9 to TRBJ2-3; 7 bases map to TRBD1. The CDR3 spans 13 residues. With V trimmed by 11 bases and J by 2 bases, 7 bases remained unmatched. Germline V CDR1 and CDR2: SEHNR, FQNEAQ (reference sequence). The DNA of the CDR3 is TGTGCCGGGCTGAGGGGGCCCACAGATACGCAGTATTTT. Translation: CAGLRGPTDTQYF.